Here is one T cell receptor (beta chain) with its context. Looked up from germline, CDR1 is SGHDT and CDR2 is YYEEEE. This CDR3 region has 13 residues. Trimming pared 4 bases from V and 5 bases from J, leaving 11 bases between. These data are taken from a study of blood T cell repertoires in COVID-19. Looking at the study overall: COVID-19 samples, acute and convalescent, were from the United States, Italy and Spain. Sources were T cells, B-cell-depleted T cells, or PBMCs; the material itself was cDNA or gDNA.

Per the original data handling: Reference gene primer amplification yielded estimated nucleated cell counts. Using immunoSEQ multiplex PCR, the repertoire was profiled, and TCRdb retains in-frame clones only, with some absent. V and J calls and clone size follow that table, whereas D and trimming were derived from the DNA. The repertoire holds a few hundred thousand clones, with approximately 86% as singletons. Material: peripheral blood. The V gene is TRBV5-6, the J gene TRBJ2-3; D perhaps matches TRBD2 (6 bases). This receptor was taken from a man aged 18-30 years with active or convalescent COVID-19. The DNA of the CDR3 is TGTGCCAGCAGCACGGGACTGATAGATACGCAGTATTTT. Translating it yields CASSTGLIDTQYF.